The sequence of this T cell receptor (beta chain) was determined in a study of Ad26.COV2.S vaccination and SARS-CoV-2 variants. Turning to the study itself: Participants got Ad26.COV2.S intramuscularly, once or twice 56 days apart. Findings of the study overall: People given the vaccine had a wider spike-specific TCR breadth than placebo recipients did.

Treatment described: some 20 received Ad26.COV2.S at low or high dose, single or two shots; about 5 received placebo; per-sample allocation not given. Sampling was performed 63 days after the first vaccine or placebo injection. Within Boston, the person who donated was an adult of 18-55 years. TCRdb's table, derived via immunoSEQ multiplex PCR, lists solely in-frame clones and lacks some. The sample lists about 680,000 clones, about 89% occurring once. In regard to this clone: Its target is not known.

Germline CDR1 and CDR2: MNHNS and SASEGT. The V and J ends lost 2 bases and 6 bases, in that order; junction bases with no gene match: 9. The CDR3 runs 15 residues. This rearrangement joins TRBV6-1 to TRBJ1-2; TRBD1 agrees at 7 bases. The sample consisted of peripheral blood, taken in a trial of Ad26.COV2.S vaccine versus placebo. The receptor was derived from a person between 18 and 65 years old who received the Ad26.COV2.S COVID-19 vaccine or a placebo. The CDR3 coding sequence is TGTGCCAGCAGTGAACTCGACAGGGTAGGTCATGGCTACACCTTC. This translates into CASSELDRVGHGYTF.